The present T cell receptor (beta chain) was sequenced within a study of T cell responses to AZD1222 COVID-19 vaccine. Study-wide context: Analyses pooled second doses at about 4 or about 12 weeks. Study observations and caveats: Recipients of two AZD1222 doses showed rising Spike-specific TCR breadth and depth. Baseline seropositives among AZD1222 recipients totaled only five or six. Unmutated variant regions are reportedly the target of nearly half of TCRs that are spike-specific.

To note about this clone: Its antigen is as yet unknown.

V lost 4 bases to trimming and J lost 4 bases, with 10 bases between them. The germline CDR1 and CDR2 sequences are MNHNY and SVGAGI (reference sequence). This CDR3 contains 13 residues. Clones were sequenced by immunoSEQ multiplex PCR, and TCRdb holds only the in-frame ones, with some missing. The sample contains more than 100,000 clones, approximately 90% of which appear only once. The clonotype was recovered from an adult in good health. This specimen consisted of peripheral blood, obtained on day 0 of AZD1222 vaccination. The chain employs TRBV6-6 and TRBJ1-1; weak D call: TRBD1 (6 bases). CDR3 amino acids: CASSSGGITEAFF. CDR3 in DNA: TGTGCCAGCAGTTCTGGGGGCATCACTGAAGCTTTCTTT.